This T cell receptor (delta chain) was found in a study of γδ T cells in repeated Plasmodium falciparum infection (dated by TCRdb to the early 2020s). Turning to the overall study: Malian children exposed to intense seasonal malaria transmission were enrolled in the natural-infection arm and compared with Australian children matched for age and gender. Four controlled human malaria infections were administered to several malaria-naive U.S. adults over roughly 600 days by bites from P. falciparum NF54-infected Anopheles stephensi mosquitoes. Samples from controlled-infection subjects were taken at baseline, right before selected infections, and 21 days after each infection. Malian gammadelta TCR repertoires were analysed cross-sectionally during no-transmission periods and longitudinally across acute febrile malaria episodes. Using both natural infection in Mali and controlled human malaria infection, the study looked at the way repeated Plasmodium falciparum infection shapes the human gammadelta T cell repertoire.

Based on its abundance in the sample, this clone is medium-sized (0.01 to 0.1%). Its antigen specificity is not known. The record has no base qualities; no much larger clone is one base away. This same CDR3 is encoded by further DNA sequences in the sample. Preparation of the library involved multiplex PCR. Sequencing was carried out with an Illumina MiSeq. Each sorted gammadelta T cell sample was sequenced for both the TCR gamma (TRG) and TCR delta (TRD) chains. In the source study's methods: The repertoire analyses drew on clonotype tree plots, the accumulated frequency of the top 20 clonotypes, and diversity index (DI) and D75 metrics. TCRdb processed the public reads again with the CATT caller, after which rows with matching DNA were combined. TCRdb, not the original authors, processed these V and J calls. A total of some 100,000 delta-chain clones appear in this sample, roughly 1.4% of them only once. The ten largest make up under 10% of the sample.

What the study reported, not specific to this receptor: The controlled-infection cohort was small, limiting analysis of inter-individual variability in gammadelta T cell responses. Generalizability was limited because the Malian cohort was drawn from a small rural village of predominantly one ethnic group.

The TCR comes from a pool of human donors (malaria-infected and uninfected, not separated). Source material: gamma-delta T cells from blood.

The DNA reads TGTGCTCTTGGGGAACTTTTCCCACTCCACTGGGGGATGAGAAAACTCATCTTT. This gives the protein CALGELFPLHWGMRKLIF. This receptor chain uses TRDV1 and TRDJ1; TRDD3 lines up with 10 middle nucleotides. For CDR1 and CDR2, the germline V gene lists TSWWSYY and QGS. Trimming leaves V shorter by 0 bases and J shorter by 8 bases, with the junction holding 15 bases beyond the gene matches. The CDR3 goes from the cysteine to the phenylalanine over 18 residues. The CDR3 DNA has 54 bases and is translated from base 1.